What follows are 25 T cell receptor beta chains derived from one specimen sequenced in a study of CD4+ T cells in melanoma. Repertoires were generated with immunoSEQ multiplex PCR, while TCRdb's copy carries only in-frame clones and drops some. The sample carries roughly 10,000 clones, about 66% recorded once. The specimen was cells from a culture (not recorded whether cultured in vitro). The receptor set was obtained from a human donor with melanoma.

The chain links TRBV6-6 to TRBJ2-7; 7 nucleotides align to TRBD1. The V segment lost 4 bases and the J segment 4 bases; nucleotides outside the gene matches: 10. The CDR3 runs to 15 residues. CDR1 and CDR2 (germline): MNHNY, SVGAGI (reference sequence). The CDR3 loop reads CASSWAGTDVYEQYF. The CDR3 bases are TGTGCCAGCAGTTGGGCCGGGACAGACGTTTACGAGCAGTACTTC.

The rearrangement uses TRBV2 and TRBJ2-1; D is ambiguous. This CDR3 spans 13 amino acids. V dropped 6 bases and J dropped 6 bases, with 12 bases sitting between them. In germline, CDR1 is SNHLY, CDR2 FYNNEI. CDR3 in DNA: TGTGCCAGCAGGGAAACATCGGCCAATGAGCAGTTCTTC. This sequence encodes CASRETSANEQFF.

This clone rates as medium-sized. The gene calls are TRBV5-1 and TRBJ2-2; perhaps TRBD1 as D (5 bases). V shed 5 bases and J shed 2 bases, with 10 bases lying between them. CDR3 size: 14 residues. Germline V lookup: CDR1 SGHRS, CDR2 YFSETQ. CDR3 nucleotide sequence: TGCGCCAGCAGTATTCAGGGTAACACCGGGGAGCTGTTTTTT. Residues: CASSIQGNTGELFF.

The chain joins TRBV5-1 to TRBJ1-1; D gene ambiguous. The CDR3 length is 14 residues. Germline V gene data show CDR1 as SGHRS and CDR2 as YFSETQ. V was shortened by 0 bases and J by 1 base, with 7 bases between the two germline ends. CDR3 protein: CASSLGYGNTEAFF. The CDR3 DNA reads TGCGCCAGCAGCTTGGGTTACGGGAACACTGAAGCTTTCTTT. The full variable domain, with the rest looked up from reference TRBV5-1 and TRBJ1-1, is KAGVTQTPRYLIKTRGQQVTLSCSPISGHRSVSWYQQTPGQGLQFLFEYFSETQRNKGNFPGRFSGRQFSNSRSEMNVSTLELGDSALYLCASSLGYGNTEAFFGQGTRLTVV.

The V call is TRBV10-1, the J call TRBJ2-2, with 7 bases fitting TRBD1. The CDR3 is 15 amino acids. With V trimmed by 3 bases and J by 1 base, 2 bases remained unmatched. Germline V lookup: CDR1 WNHNN, CDR2 SYGVQD (reference sequence). CDR3 DNA: TGCGCCAGCAGTGATCGGACAGGGAACACCGGGGAGCTGTTTTTT. Protein sequence: CASSDRTGNTGELFF.

The chain uses TRBV27 and TRBJ2-3; 9 nucleotides line up with TRBD1. This CDR3 is 14 amino acids long. V was pared by 6 bases and J by 6 bases, with 7 bases of the junction left unmatched. Looked up from germline, CDR1 is MNHEY and CDR2 is SMNVEV (reference sequence). In DNA, the CDR3 is TGTGCCAGCAGCCCTCGACAGGGGGGGGATACGCAGTATTTT. Translating it yields CASSPRQGGDTQYF.

This sequence joins TRBV5-6 and TRBJ2-1; the D is unclear. The CDR3 extends over 12 amino acids. Germline V CDR1 and CDR2: SGHDT, YYEEEE. Trimming cost V 2 bases and J 7 bases, with 7 bases left between them. The CDR3 reads CASSFLPNEQFF. CDR3 bases: TGTGCCAGCAGCTTTCTCCCAAATGAGCAGTTCTTC.

V and J are TRBV9 and TRBJ2-3; TRBD2 is a possible D gene (6 bases). This CDR3 has 14 amino acids. V shed 0 bases and J shed 1 base, with 6 bases lying between them. CDR1 and CDR2 (germline): SGDLS, YYNGEE. This CDR3 reads CASSVVAGTDTQYF. The DNA of the CDR3 is TGTGCCAGCAGCGTAGTAGCGGGCACAGATACGCAGTATTTT.

The rearrangement joins TRBV4-2 to TRBJ1-4; perhaps TRBD1 as D (6 bases). CDR3 length: 15 residues. V was shortened by 4 bases and J by 3 bases, with 12 bases between the two germline ends. Germline V CDR1 and CDR2: LGHNA, YNFKEQ. DNA of the CDR3: TGTGCCAGCAGCCCTTCAGGGGAGGCTAATGAAAAACTGTTTTTT. This gives the protein CASSPSGEANEKLFF.

This sequence joins TRBV2 and TRBJ1-4; a possible D gene is TRBD1 (5 bases). Trimming took off 6 bases at V and 5 bases at J, with 16 bases between the two ends. Per germline, CDR1 SNHLY and CDR2 FYNNEI. The CDR3 has 15 amino acids. CDR3 loop: CASRAGGGKNEKLFF. In DNA form, the CDR3 reads TGTGCCAGCAGGGCAGGCGGGGGTAAGAATGAAAAACTGTTTTTT.

The table lists this clone with a count of one. The chain combines TRBV29-1 with TRBJ1-1; D not certain. This CDR3 is 15 amino acids long. The germline V gene encodes CDR1 SQVTM and CDR2 ANQGSEA. V lost 5 bases, J lost 1 base, and 17 bases lay in between. CDR3 coding DNA: TGCAGCGTTAACCCCCGGAAGGGCAGGAACACTGAAGCTTTCTTT. It encodes CSVNPRKGRNTEAFF.

The rearrangement joins TRBV5-1 to TRBJ1-2; maybe TRBD1 (5 bases). The CDR3 loop spans 13 amino acids. The V end lost 3 bases, the J end lost 8 bases, and 14 bases lay between the germline ends. Germline-derived CDR1 and CDR2 are SGHRS and YFSETQ. The CDR3 sequence: CASSWGSDTGYTF. The CDR3 region has the DNA TGCGCCAGCAGCTGGGGGTCAGACACCGGCTACACCTTC.

This chain connects TRBV4-1 to TRBJ2-1; 8 positions match TRBD2. CDR1 is MGHRA and CDR2 is YSYEKL in the germline V gene. CDR3 length equals 15 residues. The V gene end was trimmed by 3 bases and the J gene end by 7 bases; junction bases not matched to a gene: 8. The DNA of the CDR3 is TGCGCCAGCAGCCATCCAGCGGGGGCCGGGAATGAGCAGTTCTTC. Protein: CASSHPAGAGNEQFF.

The chain employs TRBV11-3 and TRBJ2-1, with 7 bases that match TRBD2. The CDR3 is made up of 14 amino acids. The germline CDR1 and CDR2 sequences are SGHNT and YENEEA. After removal of 2 bases from V and 9 bases from J, the junction contained 7 bases not matched to a gene. The CDR3 DNA reads as TGTGCCAGCAGCTTAAGAGCCCCGGGGGGTGAGCAGTTCTTC. This codes for CASSLRAPGGEQFF.

This clone came up a few times. This sequence joins TRBV6-6 and TRBJ1-1, with TRBD1 as a possible D gene (6 bases). This CDR3 is 15 amino acids long. CDR1 is MNHNY and CDR2 is SVGAGI in the germline V gene (reference sequence). The V end lost 6 bases, the J end lost 0 bases, and 14 bases lay between the germline ends. Here the CDR3 reads CASRKGERMNTEAFF. The CDR3 DNA reads TGTGCCAGCAGGAAGGGGGAGAGGATGAACACTGAAGCTTTCTTT.

This clone was recorded a few times. V and J are TRBV5-1 and TRBJ1-2; 9 bases align to TRBD1. The CDR3 contains 13 residues. Germline CDR1 and CDR2: SGHRS and YFSETQ. Trimming took 4 bases from V and 7 from J; bases not matched to a gene: 5. As DNA, the CDR3 is TGCGCCAGCAGCCGGGACAGGGAATTTGGCTACACCTTC. Amino acids: CASSRDREFGYTF.

This chain connects TRBV9 to TRBJ2-7; TRBD2 is a possible D gene (5 bases). Germline-derived CDR1 and CDR2 are SGDLS and YYNGEE. The germline V and J ends were trimmed by 3 bases and 3 bases, with 13 bases remaining between them. The CDR3 is 14 residues long. The CDR3 reads CASSEDLVSYEQYF. CDR3 nucleotides: TGTGCCAGCAGCGAGGACTTGGTTAGCTACGAGCAGTACTTC.

This clone is medium-sized (0.01 to 0.1%) within its sample. The V call is TRBV2, the J call TRBJ1-6; D is ambiguous. CDR3 length: 13 residues. The V and J ends lost 9 bases and 7 bases respectively, with 13 bases between them. Germline V CDR1 and CDR2: SNHLY, FYNNEI. The CDR3 protein is CASHSGVNSPLHF. CDR3 sequence (DNA): TGTGCCAGTCACAGTGGGGTCAATTCACCCCTCCACTTT. The full variable domain, rest sourced from reference TRBV2 and TRBJ1-6, is EPEVTQTPSHQVTQMGQEVILRCVPISNHLYFYWYRQILGQKVEFLVSFYNNEISEKSEIFDDQFSVERPDGSNFTLKIRSTKLEDSAMYFCASHSGVNSPLHFGNGTRLTVT.

This clone was seen only once. The DNA of the CDR3 is TGCGCCAGCAGCCTTTGGACAGGGAATTCACCCCTCCACTTT. Protein sequence: CASSLWTGNSPLHF. The genes are TRBV4-1 and TRBJ1-6; 8 positions match TRBD1. Trimming at V came to 4 bases and at J to 7 bases, leaving 3 bases not matched to a gene. From germline, CDR1 is MGHRA and CDR2 YSYEKL. CDR3 length equals 14 residues.

This clone was found a few times. This chain connects TRBV6-1 to TRBJ1-6, with D tentatively TRBD1 (6 bases). The CDR3 has 14 residues. V lost 4 bases and J lost 10, with 14 bases in between. In germline, CDR1 is MNHNS, CDR2 SASEGT. CDR3 loop: CASSAGQSYSPLHF. CDR3 coding DNA: TGTGCCAGCAGTGCAGGACAGAGTTACTCACCCCTCCACTTT.

The chain has TRBV5-5 and TRBJ1-2, with 9 bases lining up with TRBD1. The CDR3 totals 14 residues. V was pared by 0 bases and J by 7 bases, with 4 bases of the junction left unmatched. Germline-derived CDR1 and CDR2 are SGHKS and YYEKEE (reference sequence). CDR3 nucleotide sequence: TGTGCCAGCAGCTTGGAACAGGGGGCTCCTGGCTACACCTTC. Amino acids: CASSLEQGAPGYTF.

The chain links TRBV29-1 to TRBJ2-3; D is perhaps TRBD1 or TRBD2 (5 bases each). Germline values: CDR1 SQVTM, CDR2 ANQGSEA. The CDR3 consists of 13 residues. V gave up 7 bases and J gave up 5 bases, with 16 bases separating them. The CDR3 reads CSASRDLRDTQYF. The CDR3 DNA sequence: TGCAGCGCCTCCCGGGACCTACGAGATACGCAGTATTTT.

This clone appeared a few times. The chain links TRBV30 to TRBJ1-1; D remains unclear. The CDR3 sequence is 12 residues long. V shed 4 bases and J shed 1 base, with 7 bases lying between them. The V gene's germline CDR1 is GTSNPN and CDR2 SVGIG (reference sequence). The CDR3 DNA reads as TGTGCCTGGAAAAACACGAACACTGAAGCTTTCTTT. Encoded protein: CAWKNTNTEAFF.

V and J are TRBV18 and TRBJ1-2, with a tentative D call TRBD1 (6 bases). Germline V CDR1 and CDR2: KGHSH, LQKENI. The CDR3 totals 13 residues. Trimming removed 4 bases at V and 7 bases at J, with 13 bases between. CDR3 coding DNA: TGTGCCAGCTCACGCCGGGACATCGTTGGCTACACCTTC. Translating gives CASSRRDIVGYTF.

The chain recombines TRBV6-1 with TRBJ2-2, with a possible D match to TRBD1 (5 bases). The CDR3 extends over 15 amino acids. The germline V gene encodes CDR1 MNHNS and CDR2 SASEGT. The V end lost 2 bases, the J end lost 3 bases, and 10 bases lay between the germline ends. In DNA form, the CDR3 reads TGTGCCAGCAGTGAATACAGGCCTCACACCGGGGAGCTGTTTTTT. It codes for CASSEYRPHTGELFF.